The 27 T cell receptor beta chains below come from one sample, sequenced in a study of early T cells in non-severe SARS-CoV-2 infection. TCRdb reprocessed the 5' RACE reads with MiXCR, giving one entry per CDR3 protein. The top ten clones hold around 13% of a sample with about 34,000 distinct CDR3 sequences, around 7% of them seen once. The sequencing used whole blood, collected at baseline. Receptors originate from an adult who was a healthcare worker with PCR-confirmed SARS-CoV-2 infection or an uninfected control (not recorded which).

This clonotype was picked up a small number of times. A read error may account for a junction end that differs from germline. This chain uses TRBV20-1 with TRBJ2-4, with D possibly TRBD1 on 5 matching bases. Germline CDR1 is DFQATT and CDR2 is SNEGSKA (reference sequence). The CDR3 covers 15 residues. CDR3 coding DNA: TGCAGCGCTAGGACGCAGGGATTAGCCAAAAACATTCAGTACTTC. This encodes CSARTQGLAKNIQYF.

This clonotype turned up a few times. This rearrangement joins TRBV5-1 to TRBJ2-1; D might be TRBD2 (5 bases). CDR3 length: 15 amino acids. The V end lost 0 bases, the J end lost 7 bases, and 14 bases lay between the germline ends. Germline V CDR1 and CDR2: SGHRS, YFSETQ. This CDR3 is CASSLDLGVSNEQFF. The DNA of the CDR3 is TGCGCCAGCAGCTTGGATTTGGGAGTGAGTAATGAGCAGTTCTTC.

This clonotype has at least ten counts. The rearrangement links TRBV6-6 to TRBJ2-2; no clear D. Germline lookup yields CDR1 MNHNY and CDR2 SVGAGI (reference sequence). The CDR3 covers 13 residues. Trimming pared 6 bases from V and 0 bases from J, leaving 5 bases between. CDR3 sequence reads: CASSPPNTGELFF. DNA of the CDR3: TGTGCCAGCAGCCCACCGAACACCGGGGAGCTGTTTTTT.

The chain links TRBV6-5 to TRBJ2-2; D remains unclear. This CDR3 is 12 amino acids long. Trimming stripped 6 bases from V and 5 bases from J, with 7 bases between. Germline CDR1 and CDR2: MNHEY and SVGAGI. CDR3 residues: CASRMSTGELFF. CDR3 nucleotide sequence: TGTGCCAGCAGGATGAGTACCGGGGAGCTGTTTTTT.

In its sample, this clonotype was seen many times. The chain recombines TRBV20-1 with TRBJ2-3, with D hard to call. V was pared by 3 bases and J by 4 bases, with 14 bases between. Germline V gene data show CDR1 as DFQATT and CDR2 as SNEGSKA (reference sequence). The CDR3 runs 14 residues. CDR3 bases: TGCAGTGCTAGGCTCTTTGGGGAAGCAGATACGCAGTATTTT. Protein sequence: CSARLFGEADTQYF.

Ten or more counts support this clonotype. This chain joins TRBV6-1 and TRBJ2-7, with D possibly called TRBD1 or TRBD2 (5 bases each). The germline V and J ends were trimmed by 3 bases and 8 bases, with 8 bases remaining between them. This CDR3 spans 11 amino acids. Germline V gives CDR1 MNHNS, CDR2 SASEGT. DNA of the CDR3: TGTGCCAGCAGTGATCCGGGACAGCAGTACTTC. Translation gives CASSDPGQQYF.

This clonotype was picked up a small number of times. J is TRBJ2-7 and V is TRBV10-3, with TRBD2 matching 7 bases. CDR3 length equals 14 residues. Germline trimming cut 10 bases from V and 5 bases from J; bases unmatched to any gene: 14. Germline V lookup: CDR1 ENHRY, CDR2 SYGVKD. The CDR3 reads CATMDRDYGHEQYV. The CDR3 bases are TGTGCCACCATGGACCGGGACTACGGTCACGAGCAGTACGTC.

This clonotype was recorded at least ten times. The chain employs TRBV20-1 and TRBJ2-1; possible D gene TRBD1, 6 bases. Trimming pared 6 bases from V and 3 bases from J, leaving 9 bases between. Germline V gene lookup returns CDR1 DFQATT and CDR2 SNEGSKA (reference sequence). The CDR3 contains 12 residues. The DNA for the CDR3 is TGCAGTGCCCGGGACATCTACAATGAGCAGTTCTTC. It codes for CSARDIYNEQFF.

Ten or more counts support this clonotype. The V gene is TRBV28, the J gene TRBJ2-7, with D possibly TRBD1 on 5 matching bases. This CDR3 is built from 12 residues. Deletions cut 5 bases from V and 0 bases from J, with 5 bases between. Per the germline V gene, CDR1 is MDHEN and CDR2 is SYDVKM. CDR3 amino acids: CASSDSSYEQYV. CDR3 nucleotides: TGTGCCAGCAGTGACAGCTCCTACGAGCAGTACGTC.

Worth noting for this clonotype: This CDR3 fails to terminate in the conserved phenylalanine or tryptophan, so it likely reflects a read error. The chain employs TRBV28 and TRBJ2-5; unclear D gene. V lost 4 bases, J lost 5 bases, and 14 bases lay in between. The CDR3 covers 14 residues. Germline V gene sequence: CDR1 MDHEN, CDR2 SYDVKM. CDR3 protein: CASSSLTRTETQYS. CDR3 nucleotide sequence: TGTGCCAGCAGTTCCCTGACTCGGACGGAGACCCAGTACTCC.

A few counts support this clonotype. The DNA of the CDR3 is TGCGCCAGCAGCCAAGGGGCCGGGCTAGCGGAGAGTTCGGACAATGAGCAGTTCTTC. It is translated as CASSQGAGLAESSDNEQFF. This chain connects TRBV4-3 to TRBJ2-1; 7 nucleotides agree with TRBD2. Germline values: CDR1 LGHNA, CDR2 YSLEER. J was trimmed by 5 bases and V by 1 base; bases with no gene match: 17. The CDR3 totals 19 residues.

This clonotype was recorded many times. V and J are TRBV18 and TRBJ2-1, with D perhaps TRBD2 (7 bases). Germline assignment: CDR1 KGHSH and CDR2 LQKENI. CDR3 length equals 16 residues. V was shortened by 0 bases and J by 3 bases, with 12 bases between the two germline ends. CDR3 coding DNA: TGTGCCAGCTCACCACCGGGGGGGGCCAACTACAATGAGCAGTTCTTC. Its protein is CASSPPGGANYNEQFF.

This clonotype was counted at least ten times. The rearrangement joins TRBV29-1 to TRBJ1-2; D is perhaps TRBD1 (5 bases). The CDR3 totals 12 residues. The V end lost 7 bases, the J end lost 7 bases, and 16 bases lay between the germline ends. Germline lookup yields CDR1 SQVTM and CDR2 ANQGSEA. CDR3: CSDRAGTRGYTF. As DNA, the CDR3 is TGCAGCGATCGGGCAGGGACTCGTGGCTACACCTTC.

This clonotype has a handful of counts. The chain employs TRBV7-2 and TRBJ1-6; 7 bases match TRBD1. Germline V CDR1 and CDR2: SGHTA, FQGNSA. V shed 5 bases, J shed 6 bases, and the junction held 7 bases outside the gene matches. The CDR3 has 15 residues. In nucleotides, the CDR3 is TGTGCCAGCAGCCCGCAGACAGGGTCTAATTCACCCCTCCACTTT. Protein sequence: CASSPQTGSNSPLHF.

This clonotype was picked up many times. This chain connects TRBV19 to TRBJ1-5; possible D gene TRBD1, 5 bases. The CDR3 length is 14 residues. Trimming stripped 7 bases from V and 3 bases from J, with 13 bases between. The V gene's germline CDR1 is LNHDA and CDR2 SQIVND (reference sequence). Written as DNA, the CDR3 is TGTGCCAGTACAACCGGGGGTACCAATCAGCCCCAGCATTTT. Translated, it gives CASTTGGTNQPQHF.

There are many counts of this clonotype. The rearrangement uses TRBV29-1 and TRBJ1-1, with unresolved D. The CDR3 is 13 residues long. The V gene lost 4 bases and the J gene lost 0 bases, with 9 bases spanning the gap. Germline V gene data show CDR1 as SQVTM and CDR2 as ANQGSEA. The CDR3 DNA reads TGCAGCGTTGTAAGGCAGATGAACACTGAAGCTTTCTTT. Its protein is CSVVRQMNTEAFF.

This clonotype was counted many times. The chain combines TRBV29-1 with TRBJ2-7; 7 bases map to TRBD1. The CDR3 is made up of 13 amino acids. The ends lost 7 bases at V and 2 bases at J; junction bases unmatched: 8. Germline assignment: CDR1 SQVTM and CDR2 ANQGSEA. In nucleotides, the CDR3 is TGCAGCGCCAGCTCCGGGACAGCCTACGAGCAGTACTTC. Amino acid sequence: CSASSGTAYEQYF.

This clonotype rates as medium-sized. The chain uses TRBV3-1 and TRBJ1-1; 9 bases are a match to TRBD1. CDR1 and CDR2 (germline): LGHDT, YNNKEL (reference sequence). The CDR3 is 15 residues long. V lost 1 base to trimming and J lost 8 bases; unmatched junction nucleotides: 8. The CDR3 DNA reads TGTGCCAGCAGCCAAGCATCGATGACAGGGGGAGAAGCTTTCTTT. Translating it yields CASSQASMTGGEAFF.

In this sample, this clonotype turned up many times. The chain combines TRBV5-1 with TRBJ2-1; maybe TRBD2 (6 bases). This CDR3 has 14 residues. Between the trimmed V and J ends, which lost 0 bases and 9 bases, there was a span of 13 bases. In germline, CDR1 is SGHRS, CDR2 YFSETQ. Written as DNA, the CDR3 is TGCGCCAGCAGCTTGGGACTAGGCATCACTGAGCAGTTCTTC. Translating gives CASSLGLGITEQFF.

This clonotype was picked up many times. The chain couples TRBV20-1 to TRBJ2-7; TRBD2 might be the D (5 bases). Germline V gene data show CDR1 as DFQATT and CDR2 as SNEGSKA (reference sequence). Trimming removed 6 bases from V and 3 bases from J, with 21 bases in between. The CDR3 extends over 15 amino acids. CDR3: CSAKSELTGDYEQYF. CDR3 bases: TGCAGTGCCAAATCCGAACTAACCGGGGACTACGAGCAGTACTTC.

There are many counts of this clonotype. This chain uses TRBV6-6 with TRBJ2-7; 8 nucleotides align to TRBD1. The V gene's germline CDR1 is MNHNY and CDR2 SVGAGI (reference sequence). The V segment lost 7 bases and the J segment 1 base; nucleotides outside the gene matches: 9. This CDR3 comprises 15 residues. The CDR3 spells CASTKRTGQSYEQYF. CDR3 coding DNA: TGTGCCAGCACGAAACGGACAGGGCAGTCCTACGAGCAGTACTTC.

CDR3 coding DNA: TGTGCCAGCAGCCCAGGGACAGGGGTGAATCAGCCCCAGCATTTT. It codes for CASSPGTGVNQPQHF. The rearrangement links TRBV4-2 to TRBJ1-5; 10 bases align to TRBD1. This CDR3 comprises 15 residues. J gave up 4 bases and V 4 bases, and 4 bases lay outside the gene matches. Germline-derived CDR1 and CDR2 are LGHNA and YNFKEQ.

In its sample, this clonotype was seen many times. This sequence joins TRBV20-1 and TRBJ2-1, with D possibly called TRBD1 or TRBD2 (5 bases each). CDR3 length: 12 amino acids. V was clipped by 3 bases and J by 4 bases, with 7 bases between them. Germline V gene data show CDR1 as DFQATT and CDR2 as SNEGSKA (reference sequence). The CDR3 protein is CSASGAYNEQFF. As DNA, the CDR3 is TGCAGTGCTAGCGGGGCATACAATGAGCAGTTCTTC.

This clonotype was seen many times. The chain links TRBV30 to TRBJ2-7; TRBD1 might be the D (6 bases). V shed 0 bases and J shed 0 bases, with 9 bases lying between them. Germline assignment: CDR1 GTSNPN and CDR2 SVGIG (reference sequence). CDR3 length equals 14 residues. The CDR3 loop reads CAWSVGDNSYEQYV. CDR3 bases: TGTGCCTGGAGTGTAGGGGACAACTCCTACGAGCAGTACGTC.

This clonotype was detected ten times or more. The V gene is TRBV12-3 or TRBV12-4, the J gene TRBJ2-2; TRBD2 might be the D (5 bases). The V gene lost 2 bases and the J gene lost 5 bases, with 12 bases spanning the gap. The CDR3 loop spans 15 amino acids. The DNA for the CDR3 is TGTGCCAGCAGTTTAAGTGGCGGGTCGACCGGGGAGCTGTTTTTT. Residues: CASSLSGGSTGELFF.

This clonotype has just a few counts. The V gene is TRBV5-6, the J gene TRBJ2-7; 10 bases match TRBD2. Looked up from germline, CDR1 is SGHDT and CDR2 is YYEEEE. The CDR3 loop spans 16 amino acids. V lost 3 bases and J lost 1; bases outside the gene matches: 7. CDR3 protein: CASSSGGLALSYEQYF. CDR3 sequence (DNA): TGTGCCAGCAGCTCGGGGGGACTAGCGCTATCCTACGAGCAGTACTTC.

This clonotype came up many times. The V call is TRBV28, the J call TRBJ2-1; 7 nucleotides line up with TRBD2. The V gene end was trimmed by 3 bases and the J gene end by 8 bases; junction bases not matched to a gene: 10. This CDR3 is built from 15 residues. The germline CDR1 and CDR2 sequences are MDHEN and SYDVKM. The CDR3 nucleotides are TGTGCCAGCAGTTTCTTGGGGGAGGGAACGGATGAGCAGTTCTTC. It is translated as CASSFLGEGTDEQFF.